Listed below are T cell receptor beta chains from one sample, sequenced in a study of early T cells in non-severe SARS-CoV-2 infection. TCRdb re-called the 5' RACE reads with MiXCR, one entry per CDR3 protein. The sample comprises around 89,000 distinct CDR3 sequences, under 15% of which are singletons, and 0.58% rests with the top ten. The sample comprised whole blood. These TCRs come from an adult who was a healthcare worker with PCR-confirmed SARS-CoV-2 infection or an uninfected control (not recorded which). Each CDR3 is given with its conserved first and last residue. Fields, in order: clone size, V gene, D gene, J gene, CDR3 protein, CDR3 DNA. D genes are given only for firm matches. The size entry is marked missing in some rows and otherwise reads once, few, many or a size class.

size: few; V: TRBV5-1; D: TRBD1; J: TRBJ1-1; CDR3: CASSRYPGGRAQMNTEAFF; DNA: TGCGCCAGCAGCCGGTACCCAGGGGGCCGCGCTCAAATGAACACTGAAGCTTTCTTT
size: few; V: TRBV3-1; D: TRBD2; J: TRBJ2-1; CDR3: CASSQDRTSGLDEQFF; DNA: TGTGCCAGCAGCCAAGACAGGACTAGCGGCCTCGATGAGCAGTTCTTC
size: NA; V: TRBV19; D: TRBD1; J: TRBJ1-5; CDR3: CASSTIQGNQPQHF; DNA: TGTGCCAGTAGTACCATACAGGGGAATCAGCCCCAGCATTTT
size: NA; V: TRBV20-1; D: TRBD2; J: TRBJ2-1; CDR3: CSARDPAGGRDNEQFF; DNA: TGCAGTGCTAGAGATCCGGCGGGGGGCCGGGACAATGAGCAGTTCTTC
size: NA; V: TRBV7-8; D: NA; J: TRBJ2-2; CDR3: CASSLEQGGLTGELFF; DNA: TGTGCCAGCAGCTTAGAACAGGGAGGTTTAACCGGGGAGCTGTTTTTT
size: many; V: TRBV5-6; D: TRBD1; J: TRBJ1-1; CDR3: CASRTGGSAEAFF; DNA: TGTGCCAGCCGGACAGGGGGCTCGGCTGAAGCTTTCTTT
size: NA; V: TRBV5-1; D: NA; J: TRBJ1-4; CDR3: CASSFLGRESNDKLFF; DNA: TGCGCCAGCAGCTTCCTGGGGCGGGAGTCAAATGATAAACTGTTTTTT
size: NA; V: TRBV24-1; D: TRBD1; J: TRBJ1-4; CDR3: CATSDGGQGGEKLFF; DNA: TGTGCCACCAGTGACGGGGGACAGGGGGGTGAAAAACTGTTTTTT
size: many; V: TRBV14; D: NA; J: TRBJ1-3; CDR3: CASSPDSSGNTIYF; DNA: TGTGCCAGCAGTCCGGACAGCTCTGGAAACACCATATATTTT
size: NA; V: TRBV7-2; D: NA; J: TRBJ1-6; CDR3: CASSLMGSPLHF; DNA: TGTGCCAGCAGCTTAATGGGTTCACCCCTCCACTTT
size: NA; V: TRBV20-1; D: TRBD2; J: TRBJ2-5; CDR3: CSAPESGGRQETQYF; DNA: TGCAGTGCTCCCGAGAGCGGGGGCCGCCAAGAGACCCAGTACTTC
size: NA; V: TRBV10-3; D: NA; J: TRBJ2-5; CDR3: CAISESQVGTQYF; DNA: TGTGCCATCAGTGAGTCCCAAGTCGGGACCCAGTACTTC
size: few; V: TRBV29-1; D: NA; J: TRBJ2-5; CDR3: CSVAHGGRETQYF; DNA: TGCAGCGTTGCACACGGGGGACGGGAGACCCAGTACTTC
size: few; V: TRBV20-1; D: NA; J: TRBJ2-3; CDR3: CSADPGTDTQYF; DNA: TGCAGTGCTGACCCGGGCACAGATACGCAGTATTTT
size: few; V: TRBV12-3/TRBV12-4; D: NA; J: TRBJ1-2; CDR3: CASSLGGGGGYTF; DNA: TGTGCCAGCAGCCTTGGGGGGGGTGGTGGCTACACCTTC
size: NA; V: TRBV19; D: NA; J: TRBJ1-2; CDR3: CASSINIGGNYGYTF; DNA: TGTGCCAGTAGTATTAACATCGGGGGGAACTATGGCTACACCTTC
size: few; V: TRBV9; D: TRBD2; J: TRBJ2-5; CDR3: CASNPGLAEGAETQYF; DNA: TGTGCCAGCAACCCTGGACTAGCGGAGGGGGCAGAGACCCAGTACTTC
size: NA; V: TRBV3-1; D: NA; J: TRBJ1-2; CDR3: CASSQPGRHNYGYTF; DNA: TGTGCCAGCAGCCAACCGGGACGGCATAACTATGGCTACACCTTC
size: few; V: TRBV2; D: NA; J: TRBJ2-1; CDR3: CASLDSGGHNEQFF; DNA: TGTGCCAGCCTTGACTCCGGAGGCCACAATGAGCAGTTCTTC
size: NA; V: TRBV29-1; D: NA; J: TRBJ1-1; CDR3: CSFTSGLEAFF; DNA: TGCAGCTTTACTTCTGGGCTCGAAGCTTTCTTT
size: NA; V: TRBV19; D: TRBD1; J: TRBJ1-4; CDR3: CASTDRGKWDEKLFF; DNA: TGTGCCAGCACCGACAGGGGTAAATGGGATGAAAAACTGTTTTTT
size: many; V: TRBV20-1; D: NA; J: TRBJ1-1; CDR3: CSAREVGVSEAFF; DNA: TGCAGTGCACGCGAGGTCGGGGTGTCTGAAGCTTTCTTT
size: few; V: TRBV5-4; D: NA; J: TRBJ2-6; CDR3: CASSLEGWSGANVLTF; DNA: TGTGCCAGCAGCTTGGAGGGTTGGTCTGGGGCCAACGTCCTGACTTTC
size: NA; V: TRBV4-1; D: NA; J: TRBJ1-4; CDR3: CASSQEGEDEKLFF; DNA: TGCGCCAGCAGCCAAGAAGGGGAGGATGAAAAACTGTTTTTT
size: many; V: TRBV18; D: TRBD1; J: TRBJ1-1; CDR3: CASSPGTANTEAFF; DNA: TGTGCCAGCTCACCCGGGACAGCTAACACTGAAGCTTTCTTT
size: few; V: TRBV27; D: NA; J: TRBJ1-1; CDR3: CASSPLGERGNTEAFF; DNA: TGTGCCAGCAGTCCCCTTGGGGAAAGGGGTAACACTGAAGCTTTCTTT
size: NA; V: TRBV9; D: NA; J: TRBJ2-3; CDR3: CASSVDLPSQHTQYF; DNA: TGTGCCAGCAGCGTAGATCTGCCCTCCCAACATACGCAGTATTTT
size: many; V: TRBV4-1; D: NA; J: TRBJ2-5; CDR3: CASSQEGETQYF; DNA: TGCGCCAGCAGCCAAGAAGGGGAGACCCAGTACTTC
size: NA; V: TRBV5-3; D: NA; J: TRBJ1-4; CDR3: CARSYRGRGGIALFF; DNA: TGTGCCAGAAGCTATCGGGGCAGGGGCGGAATCGCACTGTTTTTT
size: NA; V: TRBV29-1; D: TRBD1; J: TRBJ2-3; CDR3: CSVELTGGRTDTQYF; DNA: TGCAGCGTGGAACTGACAGGGGGTAGGACAGATACGCAGTATTTT
size: few; V: TRBV12-3/TRBV12-4; D: NA; J: TRBJ1-2; CDR3: CASSYGAGGYTF; DNA: TGTGCCAGCAGCTATGGGGCGGGCGGCTACACCTTC
size: NA; V: TRBV19; D: NA; J: TRBJ2-3; CDR3: CASTIRTSTDTQYF; DNA: TGTGCCAGCACGATAAGGACGTCCACAGATACGCAGTATTTT
size: many; V: TRBV29-1; D: TRBD1; J: TRBJ1-2; CDR3: CSVATGGNYGYTF; DNA: TGCAGCGTTGCAACAGGGGGGAACTATGGCTACACCTTC
size: many; V: TRBV20-1; D: NA; J: TRBJ1-2; CDR3: CSAGQSYGYTF; DNA: TGCAGTGCGGGACAAAGCTATGGCTACACCTTC
size: NA; V: TRBV5-1; D: NA; J: TRBJ2-3; CDR3: CASSLSPREADTQYF; DNA: TGCGCCAGCAGCTTGTCCCCCCGAGAAGCAGATACGCAGTATTTT
size: many; V: TRBV12-3/TRBV12-4; D: TRBD2; J: TRBJ2-3; CDR3: CASSLRGGATDTQYF; DNA: TGTGCCAGCAGTCTCCGCGGGGGGGCGACAGATACGCAGTATTTT
size: many; V: TRBV12-3/TRBV12-4; D: NA; J: TRBJ1-3; CDR3: CASIQGPWGSIQFSGNTIYF; DNA: TGTGCCAGCATTCAAGGTCCGTGGGGCAGCATCCAATTCTCTGGAAACACCATATATTTT
size: NA; V: TRBV7-8; D: NA; J: TRBJ2-1; CDR3: CASSPGTFDAGEQFF; DNA: TGTGCCAGCAGTCCCGGGACATTTGATGCCGGTGAGCAGTTCTTC
size: few; V: TRBV20-1; D: NA; J: TRBJ2-1; CDR3: CSVVGYSNEQFF; DNA: TGCAGTGTGGTGGGTTACAGCAATGAGCAGTTCTTC
size: NA; V: TRBV3-1; D: NA; J: TRBJ2-3; CDR3: CASSHASSDTQYF; DNA: TGTGCCAGCAGCCACGCTAGCTCTGATACGCAGTATTTT
size: few; V: TRBV20-1; D: TRBD1; J: TRBJ1-2; CDR3: CSARDGGTVNYGYTF; DNA: TGCAGTGCTAGAGATGGTGGGACAGTGAACTATGGCTACACCTTC
size: few; V: TRBV6-2/TRBV6-3; D: TRBD1; J: TRBJ2-1; CDR3: CASRNGQGVYNEQFF; DNA: TGTGCCAGCCGTAACGGACAGGGGGTCTACAATGAGCAGTTCTTC
size: few; V: TRBV6-1; D: NA; J: TRBJ2-5; CDR3: CASSTTLGPQETQYF; DNA: TGTGCCAGCAGTACAACGCTGGGGCCACAAGAGACCCAGTACTTC
size: few; V: TRBV5-1; D: TRBD2; J: TRBJ2-1; CDR3: CAGSWGLVTRNEQFF; DNA: TGCGCCGGCAGCTGGGGACTAGTCACCCGCAATGAGCAGTTCTTC
size: few; V: TRBV14; D: NA; J: TRBJ2-4; CDR3: CASSQDWPDKNIQYF; DNA: TGTGCCAGCAGCCAAGATTGGCCAGACAAAAACATTCAGTACTTC